This T cell receptor beta chain was obtained from a study of cytomegalovirus exposure and HLA in healthy donors. Study observations and caveats: A missense DCLRE1C variant was associated with V- and J-gene trimming of TCR beta chains in a later analysis, and an independent cohort replicated the association. Specific recognition of CMV antigens was confirmed in vitro for three chains (all CMV-associated). Reportedly, cytomegalovirus status was diagnosed with high sensitivity and specificity.

This CDR3 is built from 17 residues. The J segment lost 10 bases and the V segment lost 2 bases, leaving 15 bases of the junction unmatched. Germline lookup yields CDR1 SEHNR and CDR2 FQNEAQ (reference sequence). Notes on this clone: The target antigen is unknown.

PCR involved 60 Vbeta and 13 Jbeta primers. Original processing notes: Later work found approximately 80 million unique TCR beta chains, with approximately 12 million shared. The assay was immunoSEQ multiplex PCR, and TCRdb's table has in-frame clones only and misses some. V, J and clone size were drawn from that table, and D and trimming were deduced from the DNA. The sample lists roughly 130,000 clones, roughly 66% occurring once. The specimen was PBMCs. This TCR derives from a man aged 18 to 35 in good health and CMV-seronegative. This chain joins TRBV7-9 and TRBJ2-1; TRBD2 matches 9 bases. The CDR3 is CASSLPSLPAGGGEQFF. The DNA for the CDR3 is TGTGCCAGCAGCTTACCGTCTCTTCCAGCGGGAGGAGGGGAGCAGTTCTTC.